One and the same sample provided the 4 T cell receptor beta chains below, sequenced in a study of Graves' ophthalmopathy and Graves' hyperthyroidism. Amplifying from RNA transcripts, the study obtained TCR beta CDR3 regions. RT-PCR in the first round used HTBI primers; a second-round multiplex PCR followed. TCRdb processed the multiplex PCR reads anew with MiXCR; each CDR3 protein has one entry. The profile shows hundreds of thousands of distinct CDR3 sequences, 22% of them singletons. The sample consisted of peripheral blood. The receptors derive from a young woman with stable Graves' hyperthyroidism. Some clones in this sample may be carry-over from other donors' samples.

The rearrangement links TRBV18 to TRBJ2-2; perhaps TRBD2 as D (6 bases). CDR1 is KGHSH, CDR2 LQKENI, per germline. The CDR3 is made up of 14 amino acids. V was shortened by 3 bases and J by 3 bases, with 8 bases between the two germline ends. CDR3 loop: CASSPPSDTGELFF. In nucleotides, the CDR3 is TGTGCCAGCTCACCCCCTAGCGACACCGGGGAGCTGTTTTTT.

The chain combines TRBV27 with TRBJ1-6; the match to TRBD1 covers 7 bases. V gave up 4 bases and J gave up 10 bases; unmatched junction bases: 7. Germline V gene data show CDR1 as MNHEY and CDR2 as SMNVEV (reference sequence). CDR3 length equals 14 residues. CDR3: CASSSIGGSSPLHF. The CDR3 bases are TGTGCCAGCAGTTCTATAGGGGGCAGCTCACCCCTCCACTTT.

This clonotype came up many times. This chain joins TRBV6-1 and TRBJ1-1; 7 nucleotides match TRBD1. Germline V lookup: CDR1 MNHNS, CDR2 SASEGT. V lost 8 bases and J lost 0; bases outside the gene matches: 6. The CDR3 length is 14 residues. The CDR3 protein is CASGSGQLNTEAFF. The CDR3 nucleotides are TGTGCCAGCGGATCGGGACAGCTGAACACTGAAGCTTTCTTT.

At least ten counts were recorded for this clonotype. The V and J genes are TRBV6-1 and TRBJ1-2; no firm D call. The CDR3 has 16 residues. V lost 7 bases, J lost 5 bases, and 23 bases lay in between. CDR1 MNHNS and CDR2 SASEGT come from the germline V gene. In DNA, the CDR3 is TGTGCCAGCACTGCTACGAGCGCAGGATCGATTTATGGCTACACCTTC. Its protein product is CASTATSAGSIYGYTF.